This T cell receptor beta chain originates from a study of T cell repertoires in aging, cancer and after chemotherapy. On the study more broadly: Six age groups, ranging from 30 or younger to 70 or older, included the donors. Healthy donor repertoires were recorded over several months to years and showed clear clonal overlap. Whole-study results and caveats: Untreated cancer patients had significantly lower blood TCR diversity than age-matched healthy donors. Across the chemotherapy interval, each cancer cohort showed higher median generation probability, suggesting thymic rebound.

The template was genomic DNA from peripheral blood, not RNA. The CDR3 is made up of 15 amino acids. CDR1 is DFQATT, CDR2 SNEGSKA, per germline (reference sequence). V dropped 6 bases and J dropped 0 bases, with 17 bases sitting between them. A mixed TRB-A/B primer pool amplified rearranged TRB by multiplex touch-down PCR. MiXCR, applied by TCRdb to the multiplex PCR reads, yields one record per CDR3 protein. The repertoire has roughly 12,000 distinct CDR3 sequences, 20% to 30% of them found once; the top ten carry approximately 2.1%. For this clonotype: The antigen remains unidentified.

Sequenced: blood. The genes are TRBV20-1 and TRBJ1-2, with unresolved D. The sequence was collected from a human donor in good health. The CDR3 is CSAPAAGRTNYGYTF. CDR3 coding DNA: TGCAGTGCCCCTGCGGCGGGGAGAACTAACTATGGCTACACCTTC.